The entry below gives a single T cell receptor beta chain sequence along with its context. Study processing details: How many nucleated cells were present was estimated from reference gene primer amplification. Sequencing was performed with immunoSEQ multiplex PCR; in TCRdb, only in-frame clones are kept and a portion is missing. The V and J calls and clone size come from that table; D and trimming were worked out from the DNA. Of 200,000 to 250,000 clones in the sample, over 75% were seen once. The data were taken from a study of blood T cell repertoires in COVID-19. Study information: Collection of acute and convalescent COVID-19 samples took place in the United States, Italy and Spain. T cells, B-cell-depleted T cells, or PBMCs supplied cDNA or gDNA.

Germline CDR1 reads SGHDT; CDR2 reads YYEEEE. V lost 0 bases, J lost 6 bases, and 8 bases stayed unmatched. CDR3 size: 15 residues. Sequencing was done on a sample of peripheral blood. The source of this sequence is a woman aged 40 to 50 who had recovered from COVID-19. The chain uses TRBV5-6 and TRBJ2-7; TRBD1 matches 8 bases. The CDR3 loop is CASSLGVRTGIEQYF. DNA of the CDR3: TGTGCCAGCAGCTTGGGTGTACGGACAGGGATCGAGCAGTACTTC.